This T cell receptor (beta chain) was observed in a study of blood T cell repertoires in COVID-19. Study details: COVID-19 samples collected from the United States, Italy and Spain covered acute and convalescent phases.

Patients of the Seattle cohort, enrolled during active infection, were followed longitudinally. Original handling: Reference gene primers were amplified, and this amplification served to estimate nucleated cell counts. Data came from immunoSEQ multiplex PCR; TCRdb stores just in-frame clones and leaves some out. Clone size and the V and J calls come from that table; the DNA yielded D and trimming. The sample comprises hundreds of thousands of clones, 90% of which are singletons, and under 1.1% rests with the top ten. The sequenced sample was peripheral blood. The receptor's source is a woman aged 40-49 years with COVID-19, enrolled during active disease.

The CDR3 here is CACSHFGAREAFF. The CDR3 region has the DNA TGTGCCTGTTCTCACTTTGGGGCCAGGGAAGCTTTCTTT. This chain uses TRBV30 with TRBJ1-1, with D possibly matching TRBD1 (5 bases). Trimming took off 6 bases at V and 8 bases at J, with 19 bases between the two ends. Germline CDR1 GTSNPN, CDR2 SVGIG (reference sequence). This CDR3 contains 13 residues.